Listed below are T cell receptor beta chains from one sample, sequenced in a study of T cell responses to AZD1222 COVID-19 vaccine. Method: immunoSEQ multiplex PCR; TCRdb's copy keeps in-frame clones and lacks some. The data show 140,000 to 150,000 clones, with 75% to 85% seen just once and approximately 4% held by the top ten. Sequenced here: peripheral blood, sampled on day 0 of MenACWY control vaccination. The receptors here all came from an adult in good health. Both conserved end residues are part of each CDR3. The order of the fields is J gene, D gene, V gene, clone size, CDR3 protein, CDR3 DNA. D genes are given only for firm matches. Part of the rows lack a size; the others show once, few, many or a class for expanded clones.

j_call: TRBJ2-5; d_call: TRBD2; v_call: TRBV24-1; clone_size: .; cdr3_aa: CATSDGTSDETQYF; cdr3_nt: TGTGCCACCAGTGACGGGACTAGCGATGAGACCCAGTACTTC
j_call: TRBJ1-1; d_call: .; v_call: TRBV5-4; clone_size: .; cdr3_aa: CASSPPGSLNTEAFF; cdr3_nt: TGTGCCAGCAGCCCTCCTGGCAGCTTGAACACTGAAGCTTTCTTT
j_call: TRBJ2-5; d_call: .; v_call: TRBV18; clone_size: .; cdr3_aa: CASSPKEETQYF; cdr3_nt: TGTGCCAGCTCACCAAAGGAGGAGACCCAGTACTTC
j_call: TRBJ2-3; d_call: .; v_call: TRBV11-2; clone_size: once; cdr3_aa: CASSLDVSPVDTQYF; cdr3_nt: TGTGCCAGCAGCTTAGATGTAAGCCCAGTGGATACGCAGTATTTT
j_call: TRBJ1-1; d_call: .; v_call: TRBV3-1/TRBV3-2; clone_size: .; cdr3_aa: CASSTLNSEAFF; cdr3_nt: TGTGCCAGCAGCACCCTCAATTCTGAAGCTTTCTTT
j_call: TRBJ2-1; d_call: .; v_call: TRBV13; clone_size: once; cdr3_aa: CASSLARENEQFF; cdr3_nt: TGTGCCAGCAGCTTGGCCAGGGAAAATGAGCAGTTCTTC
j_call: TRBJ1-1; d_call: .; v_call: TRBV6-2/TRBV6-3; clone_size: .; cdr3_aa: CASTPGIDEAFF; cdr3_nt: TGTGCCAGCACCCCCGGGATAGATGAAGCTTTCTTT
j_call: TRBJ2-1; d_call: TRBD2; v_call: TRBV29-1; clone_size: .; cdr3_aa: CSGKVAGGGNEQFF; cdr3_nt: TGCAGCGGGAAGGTAGCGGGGGGCGGTAATGAGCAGTTCTTC
j_call: TRBJ1-5; d_call: .; v_call: TRBV2; clone_size: .; cdr3_aa: CASSAGVNLLGNQPQHF; cdr3_nt: TGTGCCAGCAGTGCTGGAGTAAACCTTTTGGGCAATCAGCCCCAGCATTTT
j_call: TRBJ2-1; d_call: .; v_call: TRBV7-3; clone_size: .; cdr3_aa: CASSPTYGGFRSYNEQFF; cdr3_nt: TGTGCCAGCAGCCCCACATATGGGGGCTTTAGGTCCTACAATGAGCAGTTCTTC
j_call: TRBJ1-5; d_call: .; v_call: TRBV4-2; clone_size: .; cdr3_aa: CASSQTLNQPQHF; cdr3_nt: TGTGCCAGCAGCCAAACACTTAATCAGCCCCAGCATTTT
j_call: TRBJ2-1; d_call: .; v_call: TRBV7-5; clone_size: once; cdr3_aa: CARSSLPAGAAYNEQFF; cdr3_nt: TGTGCCAGAAGCTCCCTCCCAGCGGGGGCTGCCTACAATGAGCAGTTCTTC
j_call: TRBJ2-1; d_call: TRBD1; v_call: TRBV6-1; clone_size: .; cdr3_aa: CASSELGDRINTQFF; cdr3_nt: TGTGCCAGCAGTGAGTTAGGGGACAGAATTAATACGCAGTTCTTC
j_call: TRBJ2-1; d_call: .; v_call: TRBV27; clone_size: .; cdr3_aa: CASSLSSYNEQFF; cdr3_nt: TGTGCCAGCAGTTTGAGCTCCTACAATGAGCAGTTCTTC
j_call: TRBJ1-2; d_call: .; v_call: TRBV10-3; clone_size: .; cdr3_aa: CAISETATNYGYTF; cdr3_nt: TGTGCCATCAGTGAAACGGCAACTAACTATGGCTACACCTTC
j_call: TRBJ1-5; d_call: .; v_call: TRBV4-1; clone_size: .; cdr3_aa: CASSQEGAANQPQHF; cdr3_nt: TGCGCCAGCAGCCAAGAAGGGGCAGCCAATCAGCCCCAGCATTTT
j_call: TRBJ1-2; d_call: .; v_call: TRBV18; clone_size: .; cdr3_aa: CASSPPGARNYGYTF; cdr3_nt: TGTGCCAGCTCACCACCGGGGGCGCGGAACTATGGCTACACCTTC
j_call: TRBJ1-5; d_call: .; v_call: TRBV2; clone_size: .; cdr3_aa: CASSPARAAGSNQPQHF; cdr3_nt: TGTGCCAGCAGCCCGGCGCGGGCGGCCGGGAGCAATCAGCCCCAGCATTTT
j_call: TRBJ2-7; d_call: TRBD1; v_call: TRBV5-1; clone_size: .; cdr3_aa: CASSNRGDRVNEQYF; cdr3_nt: TGCGCCAGCAGCAATCGGGGGGACAGGGTCAATGAGCAGTACTTC
j_call: TRBJ2-1; d_call: .; v_call: TRBV7-2; clone_size: .; cdr3_aa: CASSLVRTTNEQFF; cdr3_nt: TGTGCCAGCAGCTTAGTTCGGACAACCAATGAGCAGTTCTTC
j_call: TRBJ1-5; d_call: .; v_call: TRBV6-6; clone_size: .; cdr3_aa: CASTPGQSSNQPQHF; cdr3_nt: TGTGCCAGCACACCCGGACAAAGTAGCAATCAGCCCCAGCATTTT
j_call: TRBJ2-3; d_call: .; v_call: TRBV15; clone_size: .; cdr3_aa: CATGTRTSDTQYF; cdr3_nt: TGTGCCACGGGTACTAGGACGTCAGATACGCAGTATTTT
j_call: TRBJ1-2; d_call: .; v_call: TRBV10-3; clone_size: .; cdr3_aa: CAISGEGFSYGYGYTF; cdr3_nt: TGTGCCATCAGTGGGGAAGGGTTCTCTTATGGCTATGGCTACACCTTC
j_call: TRBJ2-1; d_call: TRBD1; v_call: TRBV25-1; clone_size: .; cdr3_aa: CASSPKGDRVYNEQFF; cdr3_nt: TGTGCCAGCAGTCCGAAGGGGGACAGGGTCTACAATGAGCAGTTCTTC
j_call: TRBJ1-2; d_call: .; v_call: TRBV28; clone_size: .; cdr3_aa: CAIPLGRGGRYGYTF; cdr3_nt: TGTGCCATACCCTTAGGGAGGGGAGGCCGCTATGGCTACACCTTC
j_call: TRBJ2-5; d_call: .; v_call: TRBV11-2; clone_size: .; cdr3_aa: CASSLVLGASQETQYF; cdr3_nt: TGTGCCAGCAGCTTAGTATTGGGGGCCAGCCAAGAGACCCAGTACTTC
j_call: TRBJ2-5; d_call: TRBD2; v_call: TRBV4-1; clone_size: .; cdr3_aa: CASSQDRLAGGRETQYF; cdr3_nt: TGCGCCAGCAGCCAAGATCGACTAGCGGGGGGGCGGGAGACCCAGTACTTC
j_call: TRBJ2-2; d_call: .; v_call: TRBV25-1; clone_size: few; cdr3_aa: CASSELQREAGELFF; cdr3_nt: TGTGCCAGCAGTGAATTGCAAAGGGAGGCCGGGGAGCTGTTTTTT
j_call: TRBJ2-2; d_call: .; v_call: TRBV5-4; clone_size: .; cdr3_aa: CASSLKLTGELFF; cdr3_nt: TGTGCCAGCAGCTTGAAGCTCACCGGGGAGCTGTTTTTT
j_call: TRBJ2-3; d_call: .; v_call: TRBV24-1; clone_size: .; cdr3_aa: CATSDLHRGGTDTQYF; cdr3_nt: TGTGCCACCAGTGATTTGCACAGGGGAGGTACAGATACGCAGTATTTT
j_call: TRBJ2-2; d_call: .; v_call: TRBV10-3; clone_size: .; cdr3_aa: CAISESAGKPGELFF; cdr3_nt: TGTGCCATCAGTGAGTCAGCCGGGAAACCCGGGGAGCTGTTTTTT
j_call: TRBJ2-3; d_call: TRBD2; v_call: TRBV18; clone_size: .; cdr3_aa: CASSPRTSGGPLTDTQYF; cdr3_nt: TGTGCCAGCTCACCTCGGACTAGCGGGGGGCCCCTAACAGATACGCAGTATTTT
j_call: TRBJ1-6; d_call: TRBD1; v_call: TRBV11-2; clone_size: once; cdr3_aa: CASSTGGDSPLHF; cdr3_nt: TGTGCCAGCAGCACAGGGGGCGATTCACCCCTCCACTTT
j_call: TRBJ2-1; d_call: .; v_call: TRBV4-1; clone_size: .; cdr3_aa: CASSLGGTAYNEQFF; cdr3_nt: TGCGCCAGCAGCCTTGGCGGGACAGCCTACAATGAGCAGTTCTTC
j_call: TRBJ2-2; d_call: .; v_call: TRBV18; clone_size: .; cdr3_aa: CASSEDRLNTGELFF; cdr3_nt: TGTGCCAGCTCAGAGGACAGACTGAACACCGGGGAGCTGTTTTTT
j_call: TRBJ1-3; d_call: TRBD1; v_call: TRBV5-1; clone_size: .; cdr3_aa: CASSLGQGASGNTIYF; cdr3_nt: TGCGCCAGCAGCTTAGGACAGGGGGCCTCTGGAAACACCATATATTTT
j_call: TRBJ1-1; d_call: .; v_call: TRBV7-9; clone_size: .; cdr3_aa: CASSLQGVNTEAFF; cdr3_nt: TGTGCCAGCAGTTTACAGGGAGTGAACACTGAAGCTTTCTTT